Listed below are T cell receptor beta chains from one sample, sequenced in a study of T cell repertoires in cytomegalovirus infection. MiXCR was run by TCRdb on the reads, yielding one entry per CDR3 protein. The repertoire consists of fewer than 300,000 distinct CDR3 sequences, with about 25% occurring once and the leading ten covering about 15%. Material: PBMCs. Receptor source: a human donor in good health (CMV status not recorded). Some clones in this sample may be carry-over from other donors' samples. The CDR3 runs from the conserved cysteine through the conserved F or W. The D gene is left open where the match is weak. The size field is filled for only some rows; it gives once, few, many or a size class.

D	size	V	J	CDR3	DNA
TRBD2	.	TRBV2	TRBJ2-7	CASKRGPASYEQYF	TGTGCCAGCAAGCGGGGGCCAGCCTCCTACGAGCAGTACTTC
.	many	TRBV28	TRBJ2-1	CASSPRSGNEQFF	TGTGCCAGCAGTCCCCGGTCAGGTAATGAGCAGTTCTTC
.	many	TRBV7-9	TRBJ2-1	CASSRLQGGEQFF	TGTGCCAGCAGCCGACTACAGGGTGGCGAGCAGTTCTTC
TRBD2	.	TRBV7-2	TRBJ2-1	CASSPPGLGYEQFF	TGTGCCAGCAGCCCGCCGGGACTAGGGTATGAGCAGTTCTTC
TRBD1	.	TRBV14	TRBJ1-4	CASSQRTGIATNEKLFF	TGTGCCAGCAGCCAACGGACAGGGATCGCAACTAATGAAAAACTGTTTTTT
.	.	TRBV14	TRBJ2-2	CASSRRFGLNTGELFF	TGTGCCAGCAGCCGCCGGTTCGGGCTGAACACCGGGGAGCTGTTTTTT
.	few	TRBV12-3/TRBV12-4	TRBJ2-7	CASSLRTASYEQYF	TGTGCCAGCAGTCTCCGGACAGCCTCCTACGAGCAGTACTTC
.	few	TRBV28	TRBJ1-4	CASTSKVWTNEKLFF	TGTGCCAGCACCTCTAAGGTCTGGACTAATGAAAAACTGTTTTTT
TRBD1	.	TRBV20-1	TRBJ2-7	CSASDRGHEQYF	TGCAGTGCTAGTGACAGGGGCCACGAGCAGTACTTC
.	.	TRBV4-1	TRBJ1-5	CASSLKQGEGSNQPQHF	TGCGCCAGCAGCCTTAAACAGGGAGAAGGTAGCAATCAGCCCCAGCATTTT
.	few	TRBV20-1	TRBJ1-2	CSARAMGEPNYGYTF	TGCAGTGCTAGAGCGATGGGGGAGCCTAACTATGGCTACACCTTC
TRBD2	few	TRBV11-2	TRBJ2-1	CASSSGLAGVGNEQFF	TGTGCCAGCAGCTCGGGACTAGCGGGGGTGGGAAATGAGCAGTTCTTC
.	few	TRBV2	TRBJ2-7	CASSEPTAYEQYF	TGTGCCAGCAGTGAACCCACCGCCTACGAGCAGTACTTC
.	many	TRBV7-2	TRBJ2-6	CASSLRGDSGANVLTF	TGTGCCAGCAGCTTAAGGGGAGACTCTGGGGCCAACGTCCTGACTTTC
.	.	TRBV9	TRBJ1-2	CASSARQAGYTF	TGTGCCAGCAGCGCCAGACAGGCTGGCTACACCTTC
.	many	TRBV20-1	TRBJ2-1	CSAGAENYNEQFF	TGCAGTGCGGGGGCTGAGAACTACAATGAGCAGTTCTTC
TRBD1	.	TRBV30	TRBJ2-7	CAWKGQVPYEQYF	TGTGCCTGGAAGGGACAGGTACCCTACGAGCAGTACTTC
.	few	TRBV7-2	TRBJ2-1	CASSLGGVSYNEQFF	TGTGCCAGCAGCTTAGGCGGGGTCTCTTACAATGAGCAGTTCTTC
TRBD2	.	TRBV20-1	TRBJ2-1	CSARLAGGPGDEQFF	TGCAGTGCTAGACTAGCGGGAGGGCCTGGGGATGAGCAGTTCTTC
TRBD2	many	TRBV7-2	TRBJ2-5	CASGRAGETQYF	TGTGCCAGCGGGAGGGCCGGGGAGACCCAGTACTTC
.	few	TRBV28	TRBJ1-1	CASSFPLRTEAFF	TGTGCCAGCAGTTTCCCACTGCGCACTGAAGCTTTCTTT
.	few	TRBV6-1	TRBJ2-5	CASSFAPDSTVKTQYF	TGTGCCAGCAGCTTCGCTCCGGACAGTACGGTCAAGACCCAGTACTTC
.	many	TRBV7-2	TRBJ1-1	CASSAGAGTNTEAFF	TGTGCCAGCAGCGCGGGGGCAGGGACGAACACTGAAGCTTTCTTT
.	.	TRBV12-3/TRBV12-4	TRBJ2-3	CASRRQALSTDTQYF	TGTGCCAGCAGGAGACAGGCCTTGAGCACAGATACGCAGTATTTT
.	many	TRBV7-2	TRBJ1-1	CASSLFRYAEAFF	TGTGCCAGCAGCTTATTCCGATACGCTGAAGCTTTCTTT
.	.	TRBV7-9	TRBJ1-2	CASSLGREGNGYTF	TGTGCCAGCAGCTTAGGAAGGGAAGGGAATGGCTACACCTTC
.	few	TRBV28	TRBJ2-7	CASSPGSVGKLSYEQYF	TGTGCCAGCAGTCCCGGTTCGGTAGGAAAACTCTCCTACGAGCAGTACTTC
.	few	TRBV10-3	TRBJ2-3	CAISAGTDTQYF	TGTGCCATCAGTGCGGGGACAGATACGCAGTATTTT
.	once	TRBV5-4	TRBJ2-7	CASSLTGIGYEQYF	TGTGCCAGCAGCTTGACAGGGATCGGCTACGAGCAGTACTTC